The 5 T cell receptor beta chains below come from one sample, sequenced in a study of OX40 agonist ivuxolimab in advanced cancers. The library relied on the immunoSEQ multiplex PCR assay. The immuneACCESS repertoire file appears here via TCRdb, limited to in-frame rearrangements. These files lack a portion of the clones; in checked studies, under half of the deficit traces to unresolved V genes, and the cause of the others is not known. This sample has approximately 26,000 clones in its table, and roughly 88% of those were observed once. In total, the top ten clones hold 49% of the sample. The sequencing used CD4+ or CD8+ T cells sorted from blood, collected in a trial of the OX40 agonist ivuxolimab. All receptors come from an adult with an advanced solid tumor such as melanoma, head and neck, liver or kidney cancer.

The sample holds one count of this clone. The V gene is TRBV6-1, the J gene TRBJ2-3; possible D gene TRBD2, 6 bases. CDR3 length: 14 amino acids. The V gene lost 5 bases and the J gene lost 5 bases, with 14 bases spanning the gap. Germline CDR1 and CDR2: MNHNS and SASEGT. CDR3 sequence (DNA): TGTGCCAGCAGTCTCCTGTCCGGGGGAGATACGCAGTATTTT. This translates into CASSLLSGGDTQYF.

The chain joins TRBV7-2 to TRBJ2-7; D is perhaps TRBD1 (5 bases). The CDR3 runs 12 residues. Germline V gene sequence: CDR1 SGHTA, CDR2 FQGNSA. V was clipped by 3 bases and J by 3 bases, with 6 bases between them. The CDR3 reads CASSLQGYEQYF. In nucleotides, the CDR3 is TGTGCCAGCAGCTTGCAGGGCTACGAGCAGTACTTC.

This clone was counted a few times. The V and J genes are TRBV7-9 and TRBJ2-1, with unresolved D. Trimming removed 3 bases at V and 6 bases at J, with 15 bases between. The CDR3 covers 15 residues. The germline CDR1 and CDR2 sequences are SEHNR and FQNEAQ (reference sequence). In nucleotides, the CDR3 is TGTGCCAGCAGCTTGGTATTCCTAGATTTCAATGAGCAGTTCTTC. Translated, it gives CASSLVFLDFNEQFF.

The chain is built from TRBV9 and TRBJ1-1, with D tentatively TRBD1 (5 bases). V gave up 4 bases and J gave up 0 bases, with 19 bases separating them. Germline lookup yields CDR1 SGDLS and CDR2 YYNGEE. There are 17 residues in the CDR3. The CDR3 nucleotides read TGTGCCAGCAGCCCTAGGGGAGGGAACCACATGAACACTGAAGCTTTCTTT. Amino acids: CASSPRGGNHMNTEAFF.

V is TRBV4-3 and J is TRBJ2-1; D is possibly TRBD2 (5 bases). Germline V gene lookup returns CDR1 LGHNA and CDR2 YSLEER. The CDR3 loop spans 14 amino acids. Trimming took 0 bases from V and 10 from J, leaving 13 bases between them. CDR3 sequence reads: CASSQEGVTREQFF. As DNA, the CDR3 is TGCGCCAGCAGCCAAGAGGGAGTCACCAGGGAGCAGTTCTTC.